This T cell receptor beta chain was sequenced in a study of cytotoxic CD8 clonotypes in ibrutinib-treated CLL. Background on the study: Recorded responses included approximately 25 partial and 2 complete; following median roughly 74 months, roughly 15 stayed remitted and around 12 progressed. General study results and limits: Public clonotypes (which were uncommon) either contracted or remained stable on treatment. Collection times varied between progressing and sustained-remission patients. The study found clonality rose at ibrutinib response, then fell toward baseline at progression.

In its sample, this clone was seen once. What it recognizes is unknown. Clones were sequenced by immunoSEQ multiplex PCR, and TCRdb holds only the in-frame ones, with some missing. Of some 130,000 clones in the sample, 70% to 90% were seen once. CDR1 is KGHSH and CDR2 is LQKENI in the germline V gene. Trimming pared 3 bases from V and 2 bases from J, leaving 14 bases between. This CDR3 contains 15 residues. Sequences were derived from PBMCs, sampled after 24 months of ibrutinib treatment. This rearrangement joins TRBV18 to TRBJ2-7, with D unresolved. This clonotype was obtained from a human donor with chronic lymphocytic leukemia. The CDR3 bases are TGTGCCAGCTCACCGTTGCCCGGAAAACCCTACGAGCAGTACTTC. This encodes CASSPLPGKPYEQYF.